The 29 T cell receptor beta chains reported below all come from one sample, sequenced in a study of shared clonotypes between healthy human individuals. The table came from immunoSEQ multiplex PCR; TCRdb's copy has only in-frame clones and leaves some out. The sample includes under 600,000 clones, 97% of them seen just once. Input material: naive CD4+ T cells sorted from blood. Subset in this sample: CD45RA+ positively selected. The receptors shown here come from a woman in her 30s in good health.

Concerning this clone: The identical CDR3 is also encoded by other nucleotide sequences in the sample. The V call is TRBV7-7, the J call TRBJ2-1; 14 bases align to TRBD2. This CDR3 spans 14 amino acids. Germline assignment: CDR1 SSHAT and CDR2 FNYEAQ (reference sequence). J lost 9 bases, V lost 5 bases, and 3 bases had no gene match. The CDR3 DNA sequence: TGTGCCAGCAGCCTCGGGACTAGCGGGGGTGAGCAGTTCTTC. Its translation: CASSLGTSGGEQFF.

The chain has TRBV6-6 and TRBJ1-4; 9 bases agree with TRBD1. The germline V gene encodes CDR1 MNHNY and CDR2 SVGAGI (reference sequence). The V and J ends lost 4 bases and 6 bases, in that order; junction bases with no gene match: 3. There are 14 residues in the CDR3. For the CDR3, the DNA is TGTGCCAGCAGTTCGGGACAGGGTGATGAAAAACTGTTTTTT. Amino acid sequence: CASSSGQGDEKLFF.

In DNA, the CDR3 is TGTGCCAGCATGCGGGAGTATGACGAGACCCAGTACTTC. Protein sequence: CASMREYDETQYF. The chain employs TRBV6-5 and TRBJ2-5, with 7 nucleotides matching TRBD2. Losses at the gene ends were 7 bases for V and 5 bases for J; bases not matched to a gene: 7. From germline, CDR1 is MNHEY and CDR2 SVGAGI. This CDR3 spans 13 amino acids.

V is TRBV5-1 and J is TRBJ2-7, with D unclear. The CDR3 contains 14 residues. Trimming shortened V by 4 bases and J by 0 bases, and 11 bases separated the two germline ends. CDR1 is SGHRS, CDR2 YFSETQ, per germline. Here the CDR3 DNA reads TGCGCCAGCAGCCCCCTATCTAGCTCCTACGAGCAGTACTTC. This gives the protein CASSPLSSSYEQYF.

The rearrangement joins TRBV6-4 to TRBJ2-2, with D hard to call. This CDR3 is 13 amino acids long. Trimming took off 0 bases at V and 5 bases at J, with 4 bases between the two ends. Germline CDR1 reads MRHNA; CDR2 reads SNTAGT. The CDR3 DNA is TGTGCCAGCAGTGACTCAGTAACCGGGGAGCTGTTTTTT. Translated, it gives CASSDSVTGELFF.

The chain carries TRBV19 and TRBJ1-5; unclear D gene. V gave up 5 bases and J gave up 4 bases, with 9 bases separating them. The germline gives CDR1 LNHDA, CDR2 SQIVND (reference sequence). The CDR3 has 13 residues. CDR3 sequence: CASSRALNQPQHF. For the CDR3, the DNA is TGTGCCAGTAGTCGCGCTTTAAATCAGCCCCAGCATTTT.

The rearrangement links TRBV19 to TRBJ2-7, with TRBD1 matching over 10 bases. V shed 1 base and J 0 bases; nucleotides not matched to a gene: 9. Germline CDR1 is LNHDA and CDR2 is SQIVND (reference sequence). The CDR3 runs to 18 residues. The CDR3 sequence is CASSIGPGQGPYSYEQYF. CDR3 bases: TGTGCCAGTAGTATAGGTCCGGGACAGGGGCCTTACTCCTACGAGCAGTACTTC.

This clone was detected only once. The chain couples TRBV18 to TRBJ1-5; the D is unclear. Germline V gives CDR1 KGHSH, CDR2 LQKENI. The length of the CDR3 is 15 residues. Trimming stripped 1 base from V and 2 bases from J, with 9 bases between. The CDR3 DNA sequence: TGTGCCAGCTCACCACAGGGTAGGGGCAATCAGCCCCAGCATTTT. Protein sequence: CASSPQGRGNQPQHF.

CDR3 loop: CASSYNEQFF. CDR3 nucleotides: TGTGCCAGCAGCTACAATGAGCAGTTCTTC. V is TRBV25-1 and J is TRBJ2-1; D is undetermined. CDR3 size: 10 residues. The V gene's germline CDR1 is MGHDK and CDR2 SYGVNS. Trimming shortened V by 6 bases and J by 3 bases, and 0 bases separated the two germline ends.

Of note for this clone: Other DNA sequences from this sample encode an identical CDR3 as well. The chain carries TRBV29-1 and TRBJ2-3; D is unclear. Trimming left V 6 bases short and J 4 bases short, with 5 bases between. This CDR3 contains 10 residues. The germline V gene has CDR1 SQVTM and CDR2 ANQGSEA. CDR3 sequence reads: CSVESDTQYF. The CDR3 DNA is TGCAGCGTGGAGTCAGATACGCAGTATTTT.

This chain links TRBV20-1 with TRBJ1-1; D perhaps matches TRBD1 (5 bases). This CDR3 comprises 11 residues. The V gene's germline CDR1 is DFQATT and CDR2 SNEGSKA (reference sequence). Written as DNA, the CDR3 is TGCAGGACAGCGAGGAACACTGAAGCTTTCTTT. It encodes CRTARNTEAFF.

The V call is TRBV4-3, the J call TRBJ2-3; possibly TRBD2 for D (5 bases). This CDR3 is 15 amino acids long. Germline assignment: CDR1 LGHNA and CDR2 YSLEER. Trimming pared 3 bases from V and 7 bases from J, leaving 17 bases between. The CDR3: CASSHPRGSRNTQYF. The CDR3, as DNA: TGCGCCAGCAGCCACCCCCGGGGTAGCAGAAATACGCAGTATTTT.

The chain couples TRBV5-4 to TRBJ2-1; 11 positions match TRBD2. CDR1 and CDR2 from the germline V gene are SGHNT and YYREEE (reference sequence). CDR3 length: 16 residues. The J segment lost 2 bases and the V segment lost 0 bases, leaving 1 base of the junction unmatched. DNA for the CDR3: TGTGCCAGCAGCTTGGTAGCGGGGGGGGCCTACAATGAGCAGTTCTTC. This encodes CASSLVAGGAYNEQFF.

The chain combines TRBV29-1 with TRBJ2-7, with D possibly being TRBD2 (5 bases). The CDR3 is 11 amino acids. Germline CDR1 SQVTM, CDR2 ANQGSEA. The V end was cut by 6 bases, the J end by 6 bases, with 12 bases between. The CDR3 DNA reads as TGCAGCGTCGGGGTCAGCCCCGAGCAGTACTTC. As protein: CSVGVSPEQYF.

CDR3 protein: CASQRTGSTQYF. The CDR3 bases are TGCGCCAGCCAAAGAACAGGGAGTACGCAGTATTTT. This sequence joins TRBV10-2 and TRBJ2-3, with D maybe TRBD1 (6 bases). Germline V CDR1 and CDR2: WSHSY, SAAADI. With 8 bases removed from V and 8 bases from J, the gap between germline ends came to 14 bases. CDR3 size: 12 residues.

This sequence joins TRBV11-2 and TRBJ2-5, with D tentatively TRBD2 (6 bases). The ends were cut back, 5 bases at V and 5 bases at J, with 18 bases in the middle. The CDR3 extends over 15 amino acids. CDR1 is SGHAT and CDR2 is FQNNGV in the germline V gene. CDR3 protein: CASSGRRARGETQYF. CDR3 coding DNA: TGTGCCAGCAGCGGACGCCGGGCACGGGGGGAGACCCAGTACTTC.

The chain links TRBV27 to TRBJ2-1, with D perhaps TRBD2 (5 bases). CDR1 and CDR2 (germline): MNHEY, SMNVEV (reference sequence). Trimming took off 5 bases at V and 5 bases at J, with 16 bases between the two ends. The CDR3 runs 15 residues. The CDR3 nucleotides read TGTGCCAGCAGTCCCGTTCAGCGGTCCAACAATGAGCAGTTCTTC. Translated, it gives CASSPVQRSNNEQFF.

This clone appeared a single time. The rearrangement joins TRBV6-5 to TRBJ2-1; 8 positions agree with TRBD2. The CDR3 spans 14 residues. CDR1 is MNHEY and CDR2 is SVGAGI in the germline V gene. V lost 6 bases, J lost 6 bases, and 7 bases stayed unmatched. DNA for the CDR3: TGTGCCAGCAGCAACGGACTAGCAGTCAATGAGCAGTTCTTC. This codes for CASSNGLAVNEQFF.

This chain links TRBV6-6 with TRBJ1-2; D uncertain. The germline V gene has CDR1 MNHNY and CDR2 SVGAGI (reference sequence). This CDR3 is built from 15 residues. V lost 1 base and J lost 0, with 9 bases in between. This CDR3 reads CASSYLSRANYGYTF. The CDR3 nucleotides are TGTGCCAGCAGTTACTTGTCCAGAGCTAACTATGGCTACACCTTC.

The chain is built from TRBV6-1 and TRBJ2-3; 9 nucleotides align to TRBD2. V was pared by 1 base and J by 5 bases, with 7 bases of the junction left unmatched. This CDR3 is built from 16 residues. Germline V gene data show CDR1 as MNHNS and CDR2 as SASEGT. CDR3 sequence reads: CASSEDGSGGGDTQYF. The CDR3 nucleotides read TGTGCCAGCAGTGAAGATGGTAGCGGGGGCGGAGATACGCAGTATTTT.

This sequence joins TRBV7-2 and TRBJ2-3; 7 bases agree with TRBD1. Germline V gene data show CDR1 as SGHTA and CDR2 as FQGNSA. CDR3 length: 16 residues. Germline trimming cut 5 bases from V and 2 bases from J; bases unmatched to any gene: 10. CDR3 region: CASSPGTERATDTQYF. CDR3 in DNA: TGTGCCAGCAGCCCCGGGACAGAAAGGGCCACAGATACGCAGTATTTT.

The V and J genes are TRBV5-6 and TRBJ1-1; TRBD1 agrees at 9 bases. In germline, CDR1 is SGHDT, CDR2 YYEEEE. Losses at the gene ends were 2 bases for V and 3 bases for J; bases not matched to a gene: 2. The CDR3 is 14 residues long. DNA of the CDR3: TGTGCCAGCAGCTTACAGGGGGCAGACACTGAAGCTTTCTTT. Translating it yields CASSLQGADTEAFF.

This clone appeared a single time. The rearrangement joins TRBV11-3 to TRBJ2-3; a weak D match, TRBD1 (5 bases). Trimming cost V 5 bases and J 1 base, with 13 bases left between them. Per the germline V gene, CDR1 is SGHNT and CDR2 is YENEEA. This CDR3 contains 15 residues. CDR3 protein: CASSQGLLGTDTQYF. The CDR3 coding sequence is TGTGCCAGCAGCCAGGGCCTATTGGGCACAGATACGCAGTATTTT.

The gene calls are TRBV28 and TRBJ2-2; a possible D gene is TRBD1 (6 bases). Germline V lookup: CDR1 MDHEN, CDR2 SYDVKM. The CDR3 runs to 13 residues. V lost 5 bases, J lost 6 bases, and 10 bases lay in between. The CDR3 DNA sequence: TGTGCCAGCAGTCCGGACAGTCCCGGGGAGCTGTTTTTT. Translation gives CASSPDSPGELFF.

The rearrangement links TRBV4-1 to TRBJ1-1, with no clear D. The V gene lost 2 bases and the J gene lost 0 bases, with 10 bases spanning the gap. The CDR3 runs 15 residues. CDR1 and CDR2 (germline): MGHRA, YSYEKL. This chain's CDR3 is CASSQFVTMNTEAFF. The CDR3, as DNA: TGCGCCAGCAGCCAATTTGTCACAATGAACACTGAAGCTTTCTTT.

The chain carries TRBV11-2 and TRBJ2-1; D may be TRBD2 (5 bases). The CDR3 spans 16 residues. V was trimmed by 4 bases and J by 0 bases, leaving 13 bases between them. The germline gives CDR1 SGHAT, CDR2 FQNNGV. The CDR3 here is CASSSVQGSSYNEQFF. The CDR3, as DNA: TGTGCCAGCAGCTCGGTGCAAGGGAGCTCCTACAATGAGCAGTTCTTC.

V and J are TRBV7-8 and TRBJ2-3, with 12 bases that match TRBD2. With V trimmed by 5 bases and J by 6 bases, 6 bases remained unmatched. Looked up from germline, CDR1 is SGHVS and CDR2 is FQNEAQ. This CDR3 is built from 15 residues. The CDR3 sequence is CASSPGLAGSDTQYF. As DNA, the CDR3 is TGTGCCAGCAGCCCCGGACTAGCGGGAAGTGATACGCAGTATTTT.

The chain links TRBV7-2 to TRBJ2-4; the D is unclear. The germline V gene has CDR1 SGHTA and CDR2 FQGNSA. Trimming removed 5 bases from V and 0 bases from J, with 8 bases in between. The length of the CDR3 is 14 residues. The CDR3 region is CASSPSLAKNIQYF. The DNA of the CDR3 is TGTGCCAGCAGCCCGTCCTTAGCCAAAAACATTCAGTACTTC.

The genes are TRBV14 and TRBJ2-1; TRBD2 matches at 7 bases. V lost 1 base, J lost 4 bases, and 16 bases stayed unmatched. This CDR3 has 19 residues. CDR1 SGHDN and CDR2 FVKESK come from the germline V gene. Here the CDR3 reads CASSQVRSGTLLGYNEQFF. CDR3 in DNA: TGTGCCAGCAGCCAAGTCCGGAGCGGGACCCTTTTAGGGTACAATGAGCAGTTCTTC.